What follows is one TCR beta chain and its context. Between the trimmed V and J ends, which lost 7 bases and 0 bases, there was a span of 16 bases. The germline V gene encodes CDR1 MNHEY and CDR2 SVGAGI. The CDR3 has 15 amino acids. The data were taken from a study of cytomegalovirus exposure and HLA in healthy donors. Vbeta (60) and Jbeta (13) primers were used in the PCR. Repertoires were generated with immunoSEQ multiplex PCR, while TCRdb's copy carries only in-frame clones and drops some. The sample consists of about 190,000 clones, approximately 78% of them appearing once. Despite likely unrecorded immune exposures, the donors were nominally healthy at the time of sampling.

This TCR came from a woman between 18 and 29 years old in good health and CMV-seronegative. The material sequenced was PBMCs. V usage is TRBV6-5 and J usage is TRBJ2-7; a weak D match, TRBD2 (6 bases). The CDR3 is CASTPGSAPSYEQYF. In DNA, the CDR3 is TGTGCCAGCACCCCCGGGAGCGCCCCCTCCTACGAGCAGTACTTC.